Shown below are 3 T cell receptor beta chains from a single sample sequenced in a study of regulatory T cells in long-lasting Graves disease (dated by TCRdb to 2020 to 2023). The time point label corresponds to: persistent/refractory GD, antithyroid drugs over 5 years with positive TRAb. For both TCR sequencing and RNA sequencing, RNA was extracted from PBMCs in TRIzol. The method was multiplex PCR. TCRdb lists the instrument as Illumina HiSeq 4000. iRepertoire HTBI primers and Arm-PCR amplification of CDR3 regions were used to construct TCR beta libraries. The raw public reads went through TCRdb reprocessing: fastp at Q25, MiXCR clone calling, in-frame beta chains kept. Under each unique CDR3 protein, matching rows form one entry showing the most common genes and DNA. This sample gives under 500,000 distinct CDR3 sequences in total; 20% to 25% of them show up just once. Less than 25% of the sample comes from the top ten.

Specimen: peripheral blood mononuclear cells (PBMCs), collected when the disease was refractory, from a patient treated with antithyroid drugs. Source of these receptors: a female donor with Graves disease.

This clonotype was seen at least ten times. This chain uses TRBV20-1 with TRBJ2-7; D is unresolved. The V end lost 6 bases, the J end lost 0 bases, and 6 bases lay between the germline ends. The CDR3 spans 11 residues. Germline CDR1 reads DFQATT; CDR2 reads SNEGSKA (reference sequence). CDR3 region: CSALSSYEQYF. Here the CDR3 DNA reads TGCAGTGCCCTCAGCTCCTACGAGCAGTACTTC.

This clonotype came up many times. The chain couples TRBV6-1 to TRBJ1-2; the D gene is possibly TRBD1 (6 bases). The CDR3 consists of 14 residues. The V gene's germline CDR1 is MNHNS and CDR2 SASEGT. The V end was cut by 4 bases, the J end by 4 bases, with 13 bases between. For the CDR3, the DNA is TGTGCCAGCAGTGCCTGGGACAACCTCTATGGCTACACCTTC. Amino acid sequence: CASSAWDNLYGYTF.

This clonotype was picked up many times. The rearrangement uses TRBV27 and TRBJ2-5, with 7 bases matching TRBD1. This CDR3 region has 16 residues. Germline V gene lookup returns CDR1 MNHEY and CDR2 SMNVEV (reference sequence). The trim removed 4 bases at V and 1 base at J, leaving 9 bases unmatched. The CDR3 loop is CASSSDRVGGQETQYF. The CDR3 bases are TGTGCCAGCAGTTCAGACAGGGTTGGAGGCCAAGAGACCCAGTACTTC.